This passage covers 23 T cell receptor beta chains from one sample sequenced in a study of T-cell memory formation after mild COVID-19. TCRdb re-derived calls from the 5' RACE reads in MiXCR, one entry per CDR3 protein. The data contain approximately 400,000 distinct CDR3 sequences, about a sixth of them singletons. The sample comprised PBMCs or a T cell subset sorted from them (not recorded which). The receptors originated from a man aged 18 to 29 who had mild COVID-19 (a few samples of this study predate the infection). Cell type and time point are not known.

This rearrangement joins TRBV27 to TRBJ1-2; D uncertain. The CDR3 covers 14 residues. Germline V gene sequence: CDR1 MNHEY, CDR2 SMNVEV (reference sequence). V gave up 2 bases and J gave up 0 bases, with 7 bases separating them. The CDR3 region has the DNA TGTGCCAGCAGTTTAGTTCAAGCTAACTATGGCTACACCTTC. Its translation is CASSLVQANYGYTF.

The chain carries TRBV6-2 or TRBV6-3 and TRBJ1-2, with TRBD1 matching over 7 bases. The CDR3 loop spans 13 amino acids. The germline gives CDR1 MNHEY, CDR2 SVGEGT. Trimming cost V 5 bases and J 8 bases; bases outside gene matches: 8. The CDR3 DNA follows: TGTGCCAGCAGTAATTCTGGACAGGTCGGCTACACCTTC. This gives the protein CASSNSGQVGYTF.

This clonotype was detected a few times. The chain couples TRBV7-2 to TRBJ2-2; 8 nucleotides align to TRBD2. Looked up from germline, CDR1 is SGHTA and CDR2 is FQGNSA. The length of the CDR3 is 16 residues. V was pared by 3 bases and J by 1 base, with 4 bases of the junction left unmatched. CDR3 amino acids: CASSFLGLENTGELFF. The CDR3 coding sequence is TGTGCCAGCAGCTTTCTGGGACTAGAGAACACCGGGGAGCTGTTTTTT.

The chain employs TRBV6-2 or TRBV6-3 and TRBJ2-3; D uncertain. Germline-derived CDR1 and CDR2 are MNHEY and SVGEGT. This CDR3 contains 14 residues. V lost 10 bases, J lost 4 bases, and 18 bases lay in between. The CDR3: CATDGSDRPDTQYF. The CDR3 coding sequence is TGTGCCACTGACGGTTCGGATCGACCAGATACGCAGTATTTT.

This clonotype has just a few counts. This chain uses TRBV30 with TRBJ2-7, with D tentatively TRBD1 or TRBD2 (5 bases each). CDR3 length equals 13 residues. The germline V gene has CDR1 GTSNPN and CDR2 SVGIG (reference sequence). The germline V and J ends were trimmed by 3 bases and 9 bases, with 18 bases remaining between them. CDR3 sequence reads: CAWSYGTAVLQYF. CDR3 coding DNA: TGTGCCTGGAGCTACGGGACGGCAGTCTTGCAGTACTTC.

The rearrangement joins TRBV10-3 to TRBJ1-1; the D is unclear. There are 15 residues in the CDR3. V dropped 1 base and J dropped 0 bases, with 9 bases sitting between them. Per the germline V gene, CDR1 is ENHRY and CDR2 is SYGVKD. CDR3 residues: CAISEYAGMNTEAFF. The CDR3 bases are TGTGCCATCAGTGAGTATGCGGGCATGAACACTGAAGCTTTCTTT.

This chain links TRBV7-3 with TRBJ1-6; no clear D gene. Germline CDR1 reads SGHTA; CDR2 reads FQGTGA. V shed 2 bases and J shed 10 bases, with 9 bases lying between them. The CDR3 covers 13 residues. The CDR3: CASSLGLGSPLHF. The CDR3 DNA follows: TGTGCCAGCAGCTTAGGGTTAGGGTCACCCCTCCACTTT.

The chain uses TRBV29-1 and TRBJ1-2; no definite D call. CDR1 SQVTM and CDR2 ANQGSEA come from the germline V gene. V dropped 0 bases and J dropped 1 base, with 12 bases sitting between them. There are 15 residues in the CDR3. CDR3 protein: CSVEDAVGSNYGYTF. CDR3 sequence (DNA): TGCAGCGTTGAAGATGCCGTTGGCAGTAACTATGGCTACACCTTC.

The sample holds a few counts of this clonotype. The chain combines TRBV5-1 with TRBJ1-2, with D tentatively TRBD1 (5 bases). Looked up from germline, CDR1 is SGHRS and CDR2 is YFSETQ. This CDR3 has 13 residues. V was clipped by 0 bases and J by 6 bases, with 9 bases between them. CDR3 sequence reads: CASSLVTADGYTF. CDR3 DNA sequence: TGCGCCAGCAGCTTGGTGACAGCGGATGGCTACACCTTC.

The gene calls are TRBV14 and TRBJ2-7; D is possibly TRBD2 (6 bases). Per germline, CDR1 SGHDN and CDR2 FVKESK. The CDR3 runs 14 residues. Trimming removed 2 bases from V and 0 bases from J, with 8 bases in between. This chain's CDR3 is CASSQWRGSYEQYF. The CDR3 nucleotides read TGTGCCAGCAGCCAATGGAGGGGCTCCTACGAGCAGTACTTC. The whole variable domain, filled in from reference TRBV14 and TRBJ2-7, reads EAGVTQFPSHSVIEKGQTVTLRCDPISGHDNLYWYRRVMGKEIKFLLHFVKESKQDESGMPNNRFLAERTGGTYSTLKVQPAELEDSGVYFCASSQWRGSYEQYFGPGTRLTVT.

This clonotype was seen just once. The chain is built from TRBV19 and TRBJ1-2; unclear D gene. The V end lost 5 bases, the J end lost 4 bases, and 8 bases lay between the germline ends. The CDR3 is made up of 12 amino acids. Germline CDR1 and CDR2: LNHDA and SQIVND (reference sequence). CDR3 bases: TGTGCCAGTAGTTATTCGACCTATGGCTACACCTTC. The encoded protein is CASSYSTYGYTF. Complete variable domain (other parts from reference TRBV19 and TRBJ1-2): DGGITQSPKYLFRKEGQNVTLSCEQNLNHDAMYWYRQDPGQGLRLIYYSQIVNDFQKGDIAEGYSVSREKKESFPLTVTSAQKNPTAFYLCASSYSTYGYTFGSGTRLTVV.

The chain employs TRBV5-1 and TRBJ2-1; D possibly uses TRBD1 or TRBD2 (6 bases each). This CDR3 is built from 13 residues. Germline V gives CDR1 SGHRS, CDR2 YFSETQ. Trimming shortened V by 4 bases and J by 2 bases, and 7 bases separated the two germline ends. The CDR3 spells CASSGGPYNEQFF. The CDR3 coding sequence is TGCGCCAGCAGCGGGGGGCCCTACAATGAGCAGTTCTTC.

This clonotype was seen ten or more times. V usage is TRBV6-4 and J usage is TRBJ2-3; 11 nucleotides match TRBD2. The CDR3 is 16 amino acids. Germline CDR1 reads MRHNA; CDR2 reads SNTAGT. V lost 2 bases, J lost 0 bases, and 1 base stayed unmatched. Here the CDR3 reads CASSDLAGGSTDTQYF. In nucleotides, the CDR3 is TGTGCCAGCAGTGACCTAGCGGGGGGTAGCACAGATACGCAGTATTTT.

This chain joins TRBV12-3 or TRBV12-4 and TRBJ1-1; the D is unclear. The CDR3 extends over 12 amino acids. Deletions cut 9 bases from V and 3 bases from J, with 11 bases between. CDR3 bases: TGTGCCAGTCGAGGCCGGGACACTGAAGCTTTCTTT. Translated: CASRGRDTEAFF.

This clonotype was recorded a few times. CDR3 protein: CASSQSGGEFDEQFF. Here the CDR3 DNA reads TGCGCCAGCAGCCAAAGCGGGGGGGAGTTCGATGAGCAGTTCTTC. The V gene is TRBV4-3, the J gene TRBJ2-1, with TRBD2 matching 10 bases. V was pared by 2 bases and J by 8 bases, with 6 bases of the junction left unmatched. The CDR3 has 15 residues. CDR1 and CDR2 (germline): LGHNA, YSLEER.

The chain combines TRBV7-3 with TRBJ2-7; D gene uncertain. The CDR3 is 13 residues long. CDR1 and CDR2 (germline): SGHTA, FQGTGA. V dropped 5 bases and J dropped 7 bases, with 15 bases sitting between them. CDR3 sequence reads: CASSAVGGSEQYV. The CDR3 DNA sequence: TGTGCCAGCAGCGCCGTTGGTGGGTCTGAGCAGTACGTC.

CDR3 bases: TGTGCCAGCAGAGGGACACCGTCTAGCACAGATACGCAGTATTTT. Residues: CASRGTPSSTDTQYF. V gene TRBV27 combines with J gene TRBJ2-3; TRBD1 is a possible D gene (6 bases). Trimming pared 6 bases from V and 0 bases from J, leaving 13 bases between. Germline V lookup: CDR1 MNHEY, CDR2 SMNVEV (reference sequence). The CDR3 contains 15 residues.

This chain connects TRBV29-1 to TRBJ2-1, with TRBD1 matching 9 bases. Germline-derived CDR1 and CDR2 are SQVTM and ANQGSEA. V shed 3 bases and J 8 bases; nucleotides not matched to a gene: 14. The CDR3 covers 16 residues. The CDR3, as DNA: TGCAGCGTTGATGGGAGGTGGGACAGGGCAGACGATGAGCAGTTCTTC. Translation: CSVDGRWDRADDEQFF.

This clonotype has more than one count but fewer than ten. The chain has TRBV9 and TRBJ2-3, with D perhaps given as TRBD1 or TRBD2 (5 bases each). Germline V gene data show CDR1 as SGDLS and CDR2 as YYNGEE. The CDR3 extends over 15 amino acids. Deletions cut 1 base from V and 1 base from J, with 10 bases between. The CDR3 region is CASSVLMGGTDTQYF. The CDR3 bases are TGTGCCAGCAGCGTACTTATGGGGGGCACAGATACGCAGTATTTT.

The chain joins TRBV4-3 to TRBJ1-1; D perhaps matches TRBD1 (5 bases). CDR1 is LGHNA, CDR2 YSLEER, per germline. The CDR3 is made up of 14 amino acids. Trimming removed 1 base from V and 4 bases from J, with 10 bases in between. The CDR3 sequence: CASSQGGHPTEAFF. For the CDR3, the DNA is TGCGCCAGCAGCCAAGGAGGACATCCCACTGAAGCTTTCTTT.

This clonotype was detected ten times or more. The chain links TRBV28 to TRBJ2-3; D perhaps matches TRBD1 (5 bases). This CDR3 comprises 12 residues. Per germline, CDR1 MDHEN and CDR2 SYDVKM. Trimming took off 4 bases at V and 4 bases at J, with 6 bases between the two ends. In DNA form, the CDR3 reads TGTGCCAGCAGTTCAGGGCCAGATACGCAGTATTTT. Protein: CASSSGPDTQYF. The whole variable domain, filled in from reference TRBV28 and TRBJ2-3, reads DVKVTQSSRYLVKRTGEKVFLECVQDMDHENMFWYRQDPGLGLRLIYFSYDVKMKEKGDIPEGYSVSREKKERFSLILESASTNQTSMYLCASSSGPDTQYFGPGTRLTVL.

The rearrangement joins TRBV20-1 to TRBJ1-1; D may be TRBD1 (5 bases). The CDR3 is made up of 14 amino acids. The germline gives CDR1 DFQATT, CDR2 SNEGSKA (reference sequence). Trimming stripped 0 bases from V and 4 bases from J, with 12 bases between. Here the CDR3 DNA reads TGCAGTGCTAGAGATCCTGAGGGGTCCACTGAAGCTTTCTTT. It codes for CSARDPEGSTEAFF.

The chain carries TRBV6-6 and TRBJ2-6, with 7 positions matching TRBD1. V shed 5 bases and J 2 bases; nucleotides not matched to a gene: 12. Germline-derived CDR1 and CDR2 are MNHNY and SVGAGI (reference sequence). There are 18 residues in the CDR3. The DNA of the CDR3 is TGTGCCAGCAGTAAGCCAGATGCAGGGGGAACTGGGGCCAACGTCCTGACTTTC. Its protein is CASSKPDAGGTGANVLTF.